The entry below gives a single T cell receptor (beta chain) sequence along with its context. Its matching antigen is unknown. Trimming stripped 5 bases from V and 5 bases from J, with 12 bases between. CDR3 length equals 13 residues. Germline assignment: CDR1 LNHDA and CDR2 SQIVND (reference sequence). The data were obtained in a study of tumor-infiltrating lymphocytes in localized non-small cell lung cancer. The wider study: The cohort mixed smokers and never-smokers, several histologies, and some post-neoadjuvant-chemotherapy samples. Tumor tissue and non-adjacent uninvolved lung came from each patient.

Study-wide results and limits: Available tissue quantity limited TCR sequencing to a patient subset.

TCRdb keeps only in-frame clones here, not all; method: immunoSEQ multiplex PCR. The sample shows tens of thousands of clones, approximately 70% of them seen only once. Source material: lung tumor tissue. This sequence originates from a human donor with non-small cell lung cancer. The chain is built from TRBV19 and TRBJ1-1, with D uncertain. The CDR3 here is CASSSQVGTEAFF. The CDR3 region has the DNA TGTGCCAGTAGTTCCCAGGTGGGAACTGAAGCTTTCTTT.